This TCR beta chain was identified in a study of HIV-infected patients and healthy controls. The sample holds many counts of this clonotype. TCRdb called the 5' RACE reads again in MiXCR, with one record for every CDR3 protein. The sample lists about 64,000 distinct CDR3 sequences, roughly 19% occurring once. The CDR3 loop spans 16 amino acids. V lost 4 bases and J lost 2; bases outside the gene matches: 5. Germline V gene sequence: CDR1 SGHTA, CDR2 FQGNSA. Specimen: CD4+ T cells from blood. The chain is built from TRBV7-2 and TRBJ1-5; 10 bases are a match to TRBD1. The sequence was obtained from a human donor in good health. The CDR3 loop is CASSSRTGGGNQPQHF. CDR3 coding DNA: TGTGCCAGCAGCTCACGGACAGGGGGGGGCAATCAGCCCCAGCATTTT.